The 17 T cell receptor beta chains given below trace back to one sample, sequenced in a study of metastatic and nonmetastatic thyroid tumors. Until they underwent thyroid surgery, no patient had received any treatment. From the PCR reads, TCRdb re-called clones with MiXCR. The data show 15,000 to 20,000 clones, 15% to 19% seen once. Sequenced material: blood. The receptors come from a female donor with papillary thyroid cancer or a benign thyroid nodule (not recorded which). Some clones in this sample may be carry-over from other donors' samples.

The rearrangement joins TRBV14 to TRBJ1-2; D might be TRBD1 (6 bases). CDR3 length equals 17 residues. Trimming removed 4 bases at V and 1 base at J, with 19 bases between. Germline V gene sequence: CDR1 SGHDN, CDR2 FVKESK. CDR3 coding DNA: TGTGCCAGCAGCCCCCCCCTCGCAGGGGCCAATAACTATGGCTACACCTTC. Amino acid sequence: CASSPPLAGANNYGYTF. The entire variable domain, with the rest obtained from reference TRBV14 and TRBJ1-2, is as follows: EAGVTQFPSHSVIEKGQTVTLRCDPISGHDNLYWYRRVMGKEIKFLLHFVKESKQDESGMPNNRFLAERTGGTYSTLKVQPAELEDSGVYFCASSPPLAGANNYGYTFGSGTRLTVV.

This sequence joins TRBV20-1 and TRBJ2-2; possible D gene TRBD2, 6 bases. The CDR3 has 17 residues. The V gene's germline CDR1 is DFQATT and CDR2 SNEGSKA (reference sequence). V dropped 6 bases and J dropped 4 bases, with 24 bases sitting between them. The CDR3 DNA is TGCAGTGCCCGATTAGGAAGTGGAGGGGCGGGCACCGGGGAGCTGTTTTTT. Its protein is CSARLGSGGAGTGELFF.

Here the CDR3 reads CASTPNTGDTQYF. The CDR3 DNA reads TGCGCCAGCACGCCGAATACGGGGGATACGCAGTATTTT. The chain carries TRBV5-1 and TRBJ2-3, with a tentative D call TRBD2 (5 bases). Germline V CDR1 and CDR2: SGHRS, YFSETQ. The V gene lost 6 bases and the J gene lost 6 bases, with 14 bases spanning the gap. The CDR3 sequence is 13 residues long.

This clone was found many times. The chain employs TRBV5-1 and TRBJ2-7, with 7 nucleotides matching TRBD2. V shed 2 bases, J shed 3 bases, and the junction held 8 bases outside the gene matches. The CDR3 is 15 residues long. Germline-derived CDR1 and CDR2 are SGHRS and YFSETQ. The CDR3 DNA sequence: TGCGCCAGCAGCTTTACAAGCGGGGCGCTCTACGAGCAGTACTTC. It yields the protein CASSFTSGALYEQYF.

The CDR3 loop is CASSASWTGRNEKLFF. DNA for the CDR3: TGTGCCAGCAGCGCCTCCTGGACAGGGCGTAATGAAAAACTGTTTTTT. The chain is built from TRBV9 and TRBJ1-4, with TRBD1 matching 8 bases. Germline V lookup: CDR1 SGDLS, CDR2 YYNGEE. The CDR3 consists of 16 residues. The junction had 8 bases not matched to a gene; V was cut back by 3 bases and J by 4 bases.

Ten or more counts support this clone. At the DNA level, this CDR3 is encoded by other sequences in the same sample as well. V is TRBV19 and J is TRBJ2-2; either TRBD1 or TRBD2 may supply D (5 bases each). The CDR3 has 15 amino acids. V lost 5 bases and J 4 bases, leaving 14 bases between the germline ends. The germline CDR1 and CDR2 sequences are LNHDA and SQIVND (reference sequence). This chain's CDR3 is CASSGGWRATGELFF. CDR3 sequence (DNA): TGTGCCAGTAGTGGGGGTTGGCGGGCCACCGGGGAGCTGTTTTTT.

This clone was counted ten times or more. This chain links TRBV5-1 with TRBJ2-1; TRBD1 matches at 7 bases. This CDR3 has 15 amino acids. V was clipped by 8 bases and J by 2 bases; unmatched bases: 10. CDR1 and CDR2 (germline): SGHRS, YFSETQ. This CDR3 is CARTEGAATYNEQFF. In DNA form, the CDR3 reads TGCGCCAGAACCGAGGGGGCTGCAACCTACAATGAGCAGTTCTTC.

This clone came up a few times. A single base separates this from a much larger clone, so it may be a read error. This sequence joins TRBV5-6 and TRBJ1-1, with a weak D call TRBD1 (5 bases). Germline V gives CDR1 SGHDT, CDR2 YYEEEE. This CDR3 has 15 amino acids. CDR3 region: CTSSFEGMGNTEAFF. The CDR3 region has the DNA TGTACCAGCAGCTTTGAGGGGATGGGGAACACTGAAGCTTTCTTT.

This clone was seen repeatedly, ten times or more. The chain joins TRBV5-1 to TRBJ2-3; D is perhaps TRBD1 (5 bases). V lost 0 bases and J lost 4, with 9 bases in between. Germline V gives CDR1 SGHRS, CDR2 YFSETQ. CDR3 length: 14 residues. CDR3 bases: TGCGCCAGCAGCTTGGGGCAGGGCCCAGATACGCAGTATTTT. This codes for CASSLGQGPDTQYF. The full variable domain, its missing parts supplied by reference TRBV5-1 and TRBJ2-3, is KAGVTQTPRYLIKTRGQQVTLSCSPISGHRSVSWYQQTPGQGLQFLFEYFSETQRNKGNFPGRFSGRQFSNSRSEMNVSTLELGDSALYLCASSLGQGPDTQYFGPGTRLTVL.

This clone was counted at least ten times. The chain combines TRBV6-5 with TRBJ1-1; D is perhaps TRBD1 (5 bases). This CDR3 is built from 13 residues. CDR1 is MNHEY and CDR2 is SVGAGI in the germline V gene. Trimming left V 2 bases short and J 4 bases short, with 8 bases between. This CDR3 reads CASSYRGGTEAFF. CDR3 bases: TGTGCCAGCAGTTACAGGGGAGGCACTGAAGCTTTCTTT.

This rearrangement joins TRBV11-3 to TRBJ2-7; D is undetermined. V dropped 6 bases and J dropped 2 bases, with 11 bases sitting between them. This CDR3 has 13 amino acids. Germline lookup yields CDR1 SGHNT and CDR2 YENEEA. In nucleotides, the CDR3 is TGTGCCAGCAGGGTCAGGCAAACCTACGAGCAGTACTTC. Its translation is CASRVRQTYEQYF.

This clone came up many times. The genes are TRBV11-2 and TRBJ1-6; possibly TRBD1 for D (6 bases). From germline, CDR1 is SGHAT and CDR2 FQNNGV. The CDR3 is made up of 16 amino acids. V lost 3 bases, J lost 9 bases, and 18 bases lay in between. The CDR3 spells CASSLTGQAVLSPLHF. The CDR3, as DNA: TGTGCCAGCAGCTTGACAGGCCAAGCGGTCCTTTCACCCCTCCACTTT.

This clone appeared many times. The chain carries TRBV9 and TRBJ2-7, with D perhaps TRBD2 (6 bases). The germline V gene encodes CDR1 SGDLS and CDR2 YYNGEE. Trimming removed 3 bases from V and 0 bases from J, with 13 bases in between. The CDR3 extends over 15 amino acids. CDR3: CASSASSVYSYEQYF. CDR3 in DNA: TGTGCCAGCAGCGCCTCTAGCGTTTACTCCTACGAGCAGTACTTC. The complete variable domain, with remaining parts taken from reference TRBV9 and TRBJ2-7, reads DSGVTQTPKHLITATGQRVTLRCSPRSGDLSVYWYQQSLDQGLQFLIQYYNGEERAKGNILERFSAQQFPDLHSELNLSSLELGDSALYFCASSASSVYSYEQYFGPGTRLTVT.

This clone was counted at least ten times. V is TRBV6-1 and J is TRBJ2-7; no definite D call. V was pared by 5 bases and J by 2 bases, with 16 bases between. The CDR3 spans 15 residues. CDR1 MNHNS and CDR2 SASEGT come from the germline V gene. The CDR3 region has the DNA TGTGCCAGCAGTCCTACTTCCAGGTTTCCCTACGAGCAGTACTTC. Translated, it gives CASSPTSRFPYEQYF.

This clone has only a few counts. A read error may be the cause here, since a much bigger clone is one base away. The rearrangement joins TRBV18 to TRBJ2-6; D perhaps matches TRBD1 (5 bases). From germline, CDR1 is KGHSH and CDR2 LQKENI. CDR3 length: 12 amino acids. CDR3 bases: TGTGCCAGCTACTCTGGGGCCAGCGTCCTGACTTTC. Its protein is CASYSGASVLTF.

This clone was seen repeatedly, ten times or more. This may be a read error, as it is one base from a much larger clone. This chain joins TRBV7-2 and TRBJ2-7; 7 bases are a match to TRBD2. The CDR3 has 14 amino acids. Germline CDR1 SGHTA, CDR2 FQGNSA. The CDR3 nucleotides are TGTGCCCGCAGCTGGGGCGGGAGCTCCTACGAGCAGTACTTC. Translating gives CARSWGGSSYEQYF.

The sample holds many counts of this clone. V usage is TRBV28 and J usage is TRBJ1-5; D remains ambiguous. The ends were cut back, 1 base at V and 6 bases at J, with 4 bases in the middle. Per germline, CDR1 MDHEN and CDR2 SYDVKM. The CDR3 runs 12 residues. The CDR3 DNA reads as TGTGCCAGCAGTTTATCCCCTCAGCCCCAGCATTTT. It yields the protein CASSLSPQPQHF.